These 8 T cell receptor beta chains were all obtained from the same sample, sequenced in a study of control samples from healthy donors and cancer patients. Measured with immunoSEQ multiplex PCR; TCRdb has only the in-frame clones, and not every one. The sample lists 230,000 or so clones; about 93% were seen once. The sample consisted of blood. The source is a man in his fifties or sixties in good health.

The gene calls are TRBV12-2 and TRBJ2-7; TRBD2, the D gene given by the table, was not confirmed from the DNA. TRBV12-2 is tagged as a pseudogene. This CDR3 contains 13 residues. CDR3: CASRRRGSYEQYV. DNA of the CDR3: TGTGCAAGTCGCCGGCGAGGGTCCTACGAGCAGTACGTC.

The chain combines TRBV5-1 with TRBJ1-2, with D tentatively TRBD1 (5 bases). The CDR3 contains 15 residues. Between the trimmed V and J ends, which lost 0 bases and 8 bases, there was a span of 17 bases. Germline CDR1 reads SGHRS; CDR2 reads YFSETQ. The CDR3 DNA sequence: TGCGCCAGCAGCTTGGGATCCCACGGGGCTGACGGCTACACCTTC. This gives the protein CASSLGSHGADGYTF.

The chain recombines TRBV6-5 with TRBJ2-2, with 8 bases lining up with TRBD2. After removal of 6 bases from V and 3 bases from J, the junction contained 0 bases not matched to a gene. Germline V gene sequence: CDR1 MNHEY, CDR2 SVGAGI. CDR3 length: 13 amino acids. The CDR3 reads CASSGGDTGELFF. Here the CDR3 DNA reads TGTGCCAGCAGCGGGGGGGACACCGGGGAGCTGTTTTTT.

A single count supports this clone. The V gene is TRBV6-5, the J gene TRBJ1-3; D possibly corresponds to TRBD1 (5 bases). Between the trimmed V and J ends, which lost 6 bases and 4 bases, there was a span of 16 bases. This CDR3 has 15 amino acids. Germline V gene sequence: CDR1 MNHEY, CDR2 SVGAGI. CDR3: CASRRDSGNGNTIYF. CDR3 bases: TGTGCCAGCAGACGGGATTCAGGGAACGGAAACACCATATATTTT.

The gene calls are TRBV2 and TRBJ1-6, with 8 bases matching TRBD1. The junction had 4 bases not matched to a gene; V was cut back by 6 bases and J by 6 bases. Per the germline V gene, CDR1 is SNHLY and CDR2 is FYNNEI. CDR3 length equals 14 residues. CDR3 region: CASRPGQANSPLHF. The CDR3 bases are TGTGCCAGCAGACCGGGACAGGCTAATTCACCCCTCCACTTT.

J is TRBJ1-1 and V is TRBV27, with 8 bases matching TRBD1. J gave up 2 bases and V 5 bases, and 4 bases lay outside the gene matches. Germline V gene data show CDR1 as MNHEY and CDR2 as SMNVEV (reference sequence). This CDR3 has 14 residues. DNA of the CDR3: TGTGCCAGCAGTCCGGGACAGGCCAACACTGAAGCTTTCTTT. Its protein product is CASSPGQANTEAFF.

This sequence joins TRBV19 and TRBJ1-2; D call uncertain. The CDR3 covers 16 residues. With 6 bases removed from V and 4 bases from J, the gap between germline ends came to 21 bases. Germline V gene data show CDR1 as LNHDA and CDR2 as SQIVND (reference sequence). CDR3 sequence reads: CASRPKVTGIGYGYTF. CDR3 DNA: TGTGCCAGTAGGCCAAAGGTTACGGGTATCGGCTATGGCTACACCTTC.

The chain carries TRBV4-1 and TRBJ1-1; D ambiguous. V lost 0 bases to trimming and J lost 5 bases, with 10 bases between them. Germline assignment: CDR1 MGHRA and CDR2 YSYEKL. This CDR3 spans 14 amino acids. The CDR3 loop reads CASSQDEGKTEAFF. The CDR3 DNA reads TGCGCCAGCAGCCAAGATGAGGGCAAGACTGAAGCTTTCTTT.